This paragraph reports one T cell receptor beta chain. The data derive from a study of blood T cell repertoires in COVID-19. Whole-study context: Samples taken during acute and convalescent COVID-19 were collected in the United States, Italy and Spain.

Original processing methods: Reference gene primer amplification in the assay estimated nucleated cell counts. Assay: immunoSEQ multiplex PCR; the TCRdb copy retains only in-frame clones and omits some. The V and J calls and clone size were taken over from that table, and D and trimming were inferred from the DNA. The sample includes tens of thousands of clones, less than 90% seen only once; the top ten take approximately 19%. Germline V gene data show CDR1 as LNHDA and CDR2 as SQIVND (reference sequence). The V and J ends lost 8 bases and 13 bases, in that order; junction bases with no gene match: 14. CDR3 size: 13 residues.

The sequence was collected from a woman of 80 years or more with acute or convalescent COVID-19. Sequencing used peripheral blood. The gene calls are TRBV19 and TRBJ1-1; TRBD1 matches at 9 bases. The CDR3 is CASGPGTGNSGFF. CDR3 sequence (DNA): TGTGCCAGTGGCCCCGGGACAGGGAATTCGGGTTTCTTT.